These 16 T cell receptor beta chains were sequenced from one sample in a study of vaccination and CD4 T cells after COVID-19. Scientists ran DNA taken from cultured CD4+ T cells through the Oncomine TCR Beta short-read assay for sequencing. TCRdb processed the PCR reads anew with MiXCR; each CDR3 protein has one entry. The sample has fewer than 15,000 distinct CDR3 sequences; about 28% are singletons. For these receptors, no antigen is known. Sample treatment: roughly 10-day PBMC culture with coronavirus spike peptide pools or control peptides (ViraFEST assay). Sequences were obtained from cultured CD4+ T cells from blood. These receptors originate from a human donor with COVID-19.

This clonotype was observed a handful of times. This chain links TRBV6-5 with TRBJ1-1; D may be TRBD1 (6 bases). V was trimmed by 0 bases and J by 5 bases, leaving 10 bases between them. Germline lookup yields CDR1 MNHEY and CDR2 SVGAGI. The CDR3 is 14 residues long. CDR3 residues: CASSYSEGETEAFF. CDR3 nucleotides: TGTGCCAGCAGTTACTCGGAGGGGGAGACTGAAGCTTTCTTT.

V is TRBV2 and J is TRBJ1-6; D not certain. Looked up from germline, CDR1 is SNHLY and CDR2 is FYNNEI. The V and J ends lost 0 bases and 10 bases respectively, with 13 bases between them. This CDR3 has 15 amino acids. This CDR3 is CASSEAMESGSPLHF. DNA of the CDR3: TGTGCCAGCAGTGAAGCAATGGAGTCCGGGTCACCCCTCCACTTT.

This clonotype has more than one count but fewer than ten. CDR3 protein: CASSYSSGDQETQYF. Written as DNA, the CDR3 is TGTGCCAGCAGTTACTCCAGCGGGGACCAAGAGACCCAGTACTTC. This rearrangement joins TRBV6-5 to TRBJ2-5; the match to TRBD2 covers 7 bases. Trimming removed 0 bases from V and 0 bases from J; junction bases left unmatched: 1. The CDR3 loop spans 15 amino acids. In germline, CDR1 is MNHEY, CDR2 SVGAGI.

Note on this clonotype: Its ends do not fully match the called genes, so a read error is possible. The V call is TRBV6-1, the J call TRBJ2-2; D unclear. This CDR3 is 14 amino acids long. Germline CDR1 MNHNS, CDR2 SASEGT. CDR3 in amino acids: CAGSEGLNNGELFF. In DNA, the CDR3 is TGTGCCGGCAGTGAAGGCTTAAACAACGGGGAGCTGTTTTTT.

This clonotype was seen a handful of times. The V call is TRBV15, the J call TRBJ2-1, with a possible D match to TRBD1 (6 bases). Germline loops: CDR1 LNHNV, CDR2 YYDKDF (reference sequence). Trimming removed 7 bases at V and 6 bases at J, with 16 bases between. The CDR3 runs 14 residues. CDR3 protein: CATNTFKQGNEQFF. CDR3 sequence (DNA): TGTGCCACCAACACCTTCAAACAGGGCAATGAGCAGTTCTTC.

This sequence joins TRBV24-1 and TRBJ2-5; 16 bases fit TRBD2. The V gene end was trimmed by 0 bases and the J gene end by 5 bases; junction bases not matched to a gene: 14. There are 21 residues in the CDR3. Germline CDR1 KGHDR, CDR2 SFDVKD. CDR3 DNA: TGTGCCACCAGTGATTTGAACCGGCAAGGGACTAGCGGGGGGGCCAGGGAGACCCAGTACTTC. Its translation is CATSDLNRQGTSGGARETQYF.

V and J are TRBV6-7 and TRBJ2-7; D gene uncertain. TRBV6-7 qualifies as an ORF whose function is uncertain. Trimming cost V 8 bases and J 1 base, with 0 bases left between them. This CDR3 comprises 9 residues. The CDR3 coding sequence is TGTGCCAGCTCCTACGAGCAGTACTTC. This encodes CASSYEQYF.

The chain uses TRBV7-2 and TRBJ1-6; the match to TRBD1 covers 7 bases. Looked up from germline, CDR1 is SGHTA and CDR2 is FQGNSA. The CDR3 spans 14 residues. V shed 3 bases and J 7 bases; nucleotides not matched to a gene: 3. CDR3 DNA sequence: TGTGCCAGCAGCTTTCCGGGACAGAATTCACCCCTCCACTTT. Its translation: CASSFPGQNSPLHF.

This clonotype turned up a few times. The chain carries TRBV7-9 and TRBJ1-2; TRBD1 matches at 7 bases. V lost 0 bases and J lost 7; bases outside the gene matches: 5. Germline V gene lookup returns CDR1 SEHNR and CDR2 FQNEAQ (reference sequence). This CDR3 comprises 14 residues. The CDR3 DNA reads as TGTGCCAGCAGCTTAGCGGGGACAGAGCGTGGCTACACCTTC. This sequence encodes CASSLAGTERGYTF.

The chain carries TRBV28 and TRBJ2-7; tentative D call: TRBD2 (5 bases). The germline gives CDR1 MDHEN, CDR2 SYDVKM. With 10 bases removed from V and 5 bases from J, the gap between germline ends came to 18 bases. This CDR3 contains 13 residues. CDR3 sequence (DNA): TGTGCCACAGGACGAGGGAGTACCGACGAGCAGTACTTC. It specifies CATGRGSTDEQYF.

By sample fraction, this clonotype is medium-sized. V gene TRBV6-1 combines with J gene TRBJ2-3, with D perhaps TRBD2 (7 bases). The CDR3 sequence is 14 residues long. Germline V gene sequence: CDR1 MNHNS, CDR2 SASEGT. V shed 3 bases and J shed 6 bases, with 13 bases lying between them. DNA of the CDR3: TGTGCCAGCAGTGACACGGCGGGGGCGGATACGCAGTATTTT. Translating it yields CASSDTAGADTQYF.

The chain uses TRBV28 and TRBJ1-3, with D unresolved. The V end was cut by 3 bases, the J end by 0 bases, with 9 bases between. The CDR3 extends over 15 amino acids. CDR1 is MDHEN and CDR2 is SYDVKM in the germline V gene. For the CDR3, the DNA is TGTGCCAGCAGTTTGGGTCCCAGCTCTGGAAACACCATATATTTT. Translated: CASSLGPSSGNTIYF.

The chain uses TRBV2 and TRBJ1-6; no definite D call. Trimming pared 8 bases from V and 13 bases from J, leaving 6 bases between. The CDR3 runs to 9 residues. Germline assignment: CDR1 SNHLY and CDR2 FYNNEI. The CDR3: CASGGPLHF. CDR3 DNA sequence: TGTGCCAGCGGAGGCCCCCTCCACTTT.

This clonotype was observed a handful of times. The chain is built from TRBV7-2 and TRBJ2-5; D unresolved. Germline assignment: CDR1 SGHTA and CDR2 FQGNSA. V was pared by 0 bases and J by 2 bases, with 7 bases between. The CDR3 totals 14 residues. CDR3 coding DNA: TGTGCCAGCAGCTTAGCGGCAGCTCAAGAGACCCAGTACTTC. Residues: CASSLAAAQETQYF.

This sequence joins TRBV12-3 or TRBV12-4 and TRBJ2-1, with D possibly being TRBD1 (6 bases). The CDR3 sequence is 14 residues long. V was cut by 5 bases and J by 3 bases, with 11 bases left in between. The CDR3 loop is CASSQADSYNEQFF. DNA for the CDR3: TGTGCCAGCAGTCAGGCGGACAGCTACAATGAGCAGTTCTTC.

V gene TRBV6-5 combines with J gene TRBJ1-3; tentative D call: TRBD1 (5 bases). The CDR3 is 15 residues long. Per germline, CDR1 MNHEY and CDR2 SVGAGI. V lost 2 bases and J 2 bases, leaving 10 bases between the germline ends. CDR3 in amino acids: CASSYEGETGNTIYF. The CDR3 coding sequence is TGTGCCAGCAGTTACGAAGGGGAAACTGGAAACACCATATATTTT.